These 29 T cell receptor beta chains were sequenced from one sample in a study of CD8+CD57+ T cells in acquired aplastic anemia. TCR beta VDJ and CDR3 profiles were obtained from a genomic DNA template. MiXCR was run by TCRdb on the reads, yielding one entry per CDR3 protein. The data contain hundreds of thousands of distinct CDR3 sequences, just under 70% of them singletons. The source material was sorted CD4+, CD8+, or CD8+CD57+ T cells (not recorded which) from PBMCs. All receptors come from a human donor in good health, serving as a control.

The V gene is TRBV7-2, the J gene TRBJ2-1; 10 nucleotides line up with TRBD1. Germline CDR1 reads SGHTA; CDR2 reads FQGNSA. This CDR3 has 15 residues. Trimming at V came to 5 bases and at J to 10 bases, leaving 11 bases not matched to a gene. The CDR3 DNA is TGTGCCAGCAGCGAAACCGGGACAGGGGCGGACGAGCAGTTCTTC. Translated, it gives CASSETGTGADEQFF.

This clonotype was detected a few times. A much more abundant neighbour one base away suggests this may be a read error. The chain is built from TRBV7-2 and TRBJ1-4; D uncertain. The CDR3 length is 14 residues. The germline V gene has CDR1 SGHTA and CDR2 FQGNSA. The CDR3: CASSLRTTAAKLLF. The CDR3 DNA reads as TGTGCCAGCAGCTTACGGACCACTGCCGCAAAACTGCTTTTT.

The rearrangement uses TRBV20-1 and TRBJ1-6, with D tentatively TRBD1 (6 bases). This CDR3 has 14 amino acids. The ends were cut back, 1 base at V and 5 bases at J, with 9 bases in the middle. CDR1 is DFQATT, CDR2 SNEGSKA, per germline (reference sequence). The DNA for the CDR3 is TGCAGTGCTAGAGCCGGACAGCATAATTCACCCCTCCACTTT. It translates to CSARAGQHNSPLHF.

This clonotype was observed many times. For the CDR3, the DNA is TGTGCCAGCAGCCAAGACCTAGTAACAGATACGCAGTATTTT. This sequence encodes CASSQDLVTDTQYF. The genes are TRBV3-1 and TRBJ2-3; D call uncertain. Between the trimmed V and J ends, which lost 0 bases and 3 bases, there was a span of 7 bases. The CDR3 has 14 residues. Germline V gives CDR1 LGHDT, CDR2 YNNKEL (reference sequence).

The chain uses TRBV20-1 and TRBJ1-1; 9 positions agree with TRBD1. This CDR3 is 13 amino acids long. V lost 3 bases to trimming and J lost 8 bases; unmatched junction nucleotides: 7. The germline gives CDR1 DFQATT, CDR2 SNEGSKA (reference sequence). The CDR3, as DNA: TGCAGTGCTAGGAGGGACAGGGATAAGGAAGCTTTCTTT. Amino acids: CSARRDRDKEAFF.

This chain connects TRBV19 to TRBJ2-3; 9 positions match TRBD1. Germline trimming cut 5 bases from V and 11 bases from J; bases unmatched to any gene: 11. The CDR3 totals 14 residues. Germline V gene data show CDR1 as LNHDA and CDR2 as SQIVND (reference sequence). The CDR3, as DNA: TGTGCCAGTAGTCCGGGGACAGGGAGAGATGAGCAGTATTTT. It specifies CASSPGTGRDEQYF.

The chain links TRBV7-3 to TRBJ2-5; D call uncertain. V gave up 5 bases and J gave up 1 base, with 14 bases separating them. Germline CDR1 and CDR2: SGHTA and FQGTGA. CDR3 size: 15 residues. CDR3: CASSLVCGPQETQYF. In DNA, the CDR3 is TGTGCCAGCAGCCTGGTGTGTGGGCCCCAAGAGACCCAGTACTTC.

V gene TRBV7-2 combines with J gene TRBJ2-7; D is uncertain. Germline V gene lookup returns CDR1 SGHTA and CDR2 FQGNSA. V was clipped by 5 bases and J by 3 bases, with 11 bases between them. There are 13 residues in the CDR3. CDR3 amino acids: CASSPQWGYEQYF. The DNA of the CDR3 is TGTGCCAGCAGCCCCCAGTGGGGCTACGAGCAGTACTTC.

The rearrangement links TRBV5-1 to TRBJ1-2; 7 bases agree with TRBD1. V lost 7 bases and J lost 2; bases outside the gene matches: 11. CDR3 length: 15 residues. Looked up from germline, CDR1 is SGHRS and CDR2 is YFSETQ. Written as DNA, the CDR3 is TGCGCCAGCTCCAGACAGGGTGGAGTAAACTATGGCTACACCTTC. Translated, it gives CASSRQGGVNYGYTF.

CDR3 region: CVGSVGISNTEAFF. The CDR3 nucleotides read TGTGTCGGCAGTGTGGGCATATCGAACACTGAAGCTTTCTTT. The chain links TRBV6-1 to TRBJ1-1; D remains ambiguous. CDR1 is MNHNS and CDR2 is SASEGT in the germline V gene. The CDR3 is 14 residues long.

The chain carries TRBV2 and TRBJ2-1; the D gene is possibly TRBD1 (5 bases). Trimming pared 7 bases from V and 8 bases from J, leaving 18 bases between. This CDR3 contains 14 residues. CDR1 and CDR2 from the germline V gene are SNHLY and FYNNEI. The CDR3 nucleotides are TGTGCCAGCATTGCCGGGTCAGGGCTAGATGAGCAGTTCTTC. Its translation is CASIAGSGLDEQFF. Filled out from reference TRBV2 and TRBJ2-1, the complete variable domain reads EPEVTQTPSHQVTQMGQEVILRCVPISNHLYFYWYRQILGQKVEFLVSFYNNEISEKSEIFDDQFSVERPDGSNFTLKIRSTKLEDSAMYFCASIAGSGLDEQFFGPGTRLTVL.

V gene TRBV5-5 combines with J gene TRBJ2-3, with a tentative D call TRBD1 (5 bases). V dropped 1 base and J dropped 3 bases, with 9 bases sitting between them. Per the germline V gene, CDR1 is SGHKS and CDR2 is YYEKEE (reference sequence). The CDR3 sequence is 14 residues long. DNA for the CDR3: TGTGCCAGCAGCTTGCTGGCAGGGACAGATACGCAGTATTTT. Its protein is CASSLLAGTDTQYF.

V and J are TRBV7-2 and TRBJ2-7; 7 bases are a match to TRBD2. This CDR3 spans 16 amino acids. V trimming: 4 bases; J trimming: 4 bases; junction bases outside the gene matches: 13. Germline V gene sequence: CDR1 SGHTA, CDR2 FQGNSA. The CDR3 nucleotides are TGTGCCAGCAGCTCCTCAACGGGAGGACACGAATACGAGCAGTACTTC. This codes for CASSSSTGGHEYEQYF.

This clonotype was detected once. V usage is TRBV12-3 or TRBV12-4 and J usage is TRBJ2-5; D remains ambiguous. Deletions cut 5 bases from V and 5 bases from J, with 12 bases between. This CDR3 region has 13 residues. The CDR3 is CASSPGPEETQYF. In DNA, the CDR3 is TGTGCCAGCAGTCCCGGGCCAGAGGAGACCCAGTACTTC.

On this clonotype itself: One end of the junction does not line up with germline, which may come from a read error. The chain joins TRBV7-3 to TRBJ1-2; D gene unclear. The germline V gene has CDR1 SGHTA and CDR2 FQGTGA. This CDR3 is built from 14 residues. The DNA of the CDR3 is TGTGCCACCAGCAGTAACGGGATGAGGCATCACTACACCTTC. Protein product: CATSSNGMRHHYTF.

V usage is TRBV7-2 and J usage is TRBJ2-1, with unresolved D. TRBJ1-2 explains the end of the DNA better; the J call may be wrong. From germline, CDR1 is SGHTA and CDR2 FQGNSA. The CDR3 sequence is 13 residues long. DNA of the CDR3: TGTGCCAGCAGCTTGAGTTCGTACAATGGCTACACCTTC. Translated: CASSLSSYNGYTF.

The rearrangement links TRBV12-3 or TRBV12-4 to TRBJ2-7, with 12 bases identical to TRBD1. This CDR3 is built from 14 residues. With 4 bases clipped from V and 6 bases from J, the junction kept 4 bases outside the gene matches. DNA of the CDR3: TGTGCCAGCAGTTCTGGGACAGGGGGCGCCGAGCAGTACTTC. It yields the protein CASSSGTGGAEQYF.

V and J are TRBV6-5 and TRBJ2-7; 8 nucleotides align to TRBD1. CDR1 is MNHEY and CDR2 is SVGAGI in the germline V gene. The CDR3 extends over 14 amino acids. The J segment lost 3 bases and the V segment lost 8 bases, leaving 9 bases of the junction unmatched. CDR3 DNA: TGTGCCAGCCGAGGGGCAGGGGGCCGCTACGAGCAGTACTTC. This codes for CASRGAGGRYEQYF.

Notes on this clonotype: Mismatch with germline at one junction end may stem from a read error. The chain combines TRBV9 with TRBJ1-2; D perhaps matches TRBD1 (5 bases). Germline CDR1 reads SGDLS; CDR2 reads YYNGEE. This CDR3 is built from 14 residues. Written as DNA, the CDR3 is TGTGCCAGCAGCGTTTTGGGACTTCGAAATGAAAAACCCTTC. This codes for CASSVLGLRNEKPF.

Note on this clonotype: The junction differs from germline at one of its ends, possibly a read error. The rearrangement joins TRBV5-1 to TRBJ2-7; 8 bases align to TRBD1. In germline, CDR1 is SGHRS, CDR2 YFSETQ. This CDR3 has 14 amino acids. CDR3 protein: CASTLTGVVYEQYF. CDR3 DNA: TGCGCCAGCACCTTGACAGGGGTTGTCTACGAGCAGTACTTC.

This clonotype has more than one count but fewer than ten. The chain has TRBV2 and TRBJ2-5; maybe TRBD2 (6 bases). The V end lost 6 bases, the J end lost 7 bases, and 21 bases lay between the germline ends. CDR1 is SNHLY, CDR2 FYNNEI, per germline. The CDR3 consists of 15 residues. The CDR3 loop reads CASSVGLQEFGTQYF. DNA of the CDR3: TGTGCCAGCAGCGTAGGACTACAAGAGTTCGGGACCCAGTACTTC.

This rearrangement joins TRBV12-3 or TRBV12-4 to TRBJ2-2; no definite D call. The CDR3 contains 13 residues. The ends were cut back, 5 bases at V and 9 bases at J, with 13 bases in the middle. CDR3 DNA sequence: TGTGCCAGCAGTATAGAGGCTCGGCGGGAGCTGTTTTTT. Encoded protein: CASSIEARRELFF.

This clonotype was detected ten times or more. The V gene is TRBV7-2, the J gene TRBJ2-6; D is perhaps TRBD1 (5 bases). The germline V and J ends were trimmed by 4 bases and 1 base, with 8 bases remaining between them. Germline CDR1 is SGHTA and CDR2 is FQGNSA. This CDR3 has 15 residues. In nucleotides, the CDR3 is TGTGCCAGCAGCTCTGACAGTTCTGGGGCCAACGTCCTGACTTTC. This gives the protein CASSSDSSGANVLTF.

This clonotype was seen at least ten times. V and J are TRBV14 and TRBJ1-2, with 11 positions matching TRBD1. This CDR3 is built from 15 residues. J was trimmed by 6 bases and V by 4 bases; bases with no gene match: 7. CDR1 is SGHDN and CDR2 is FVKESK in the germline V gene. The CDR3 loop is CASSRIGQGADGYTF. CDR3 DNA sequence: TGTGCCAGCAGCCGAATAGGACAGGGGGCTGATGGCTACACCTTC.

The chain has TRBV12-3 or TRBV12-4 and TRBJ2-5; no clear D gene. Trimming stripped 3 bases from V and 4 bases from J, with 9 bases between. The CDR3 runs 13 residues. In DNA form, the CDR3 reads TGTGCCAGCAGTTTGGGTCCTGGAGAGACCCAGTACTTC. It specifies CASSLGPGETQYF.

V usage is TRBV20-1 and J usage is TRBJ1-6; the D is unclear. V lost 0 bases and J 2 bases, leaving 11 bases between the germline ends. The length of the CDR3 is 16 residues. Germline CDR1 reads DFQATT; CDR2 reads SNEGSKA (reference sequence). The CDR3 bases are TGCAGTGCTAGAGACCTCCCCGGGGCCTATAATTCACCCCTCCACTTT. It is translated as CSARDLPGAYNSPLHF.

The chain uses TRBV5-1 and TRBJ2-3; D is possibly TRBD2 (6 bases). V dropped 2 bases and J dropped 13 bases, with 14 bases sitting between them. Germline V gene data show CDR1 as SGHRS and CDR2 as YFSETQ. The CDR3 is 12 residues long. CDR3 amino acids: CASSFVLGGEYF. CDR3 coding DNA: TGCGCCAGCAGCTTTGTGCTAGGCGGGGAGTATTTT.

Points on this clonotype: Germline and junction disagree at one end, which may indicate a read error. The genes are TRBV7-6 and TRBJ2-1; 7 bases map to TRBD1. The V gene's germline CDR1 is SGHVS and CDR2 FNYEAQ. CDR3 length: 15 residues. CDR3 sequence reads: CASSLAETGPIEQFF. The CDR3 nucleotides are TGTGCCAGCAGTTTAGCTGAGACAGGGCCCATTGAGCAGTTCTTC.

As concerns this clonotype: The junction differs from germline at one of its ends, possibly a read error. This chain uses TRBV7-2 with TRBJ2-7, with 7 bases aligning to TRBD1. The CDR3 is 14 residues long. Germline assignment: CDR1 SGHTA and CDR2 FQGNSA. DNA for the CDR3: TGTGCCAGCAGCTCGTCGCACAGGGGATTCTACGAGCAGTTC. Protein sequence: CASSSSHRGFYEQF.